This note documents a single T cell receptor (beta chain) sequence. Trimming pared 5 bases from V and 2 bases from J, leaving 13 bases between. CDR3 length equals 14 residues. Germline values: CDR1 LNHDA, CDR2 SQIVND (reference sequence). This entry belongs to a study of blood T cell repertoires in COVID-19. TCRdb's copy holds only in-frame clones and misses some; the assay was immunoSEQ multiplex PCR. The sample has a few hundred thousand clones, around 90% seen once. The J gene is TRBJ2-7, the V gene TRBV19, with a tentative D call TRBD1 (7 bases). The sample was peripheral blood. The TCR originated in a woman in her sixties with COVID-19, enrolled during active disease. The CDR3 loop is CASSGGTVAYEQYF. The CDR3 nucleotides are TGTGCCAGTAGTGGGGGGACAGTAGCCTACGAGCAGTACTTC.